The clone carrying this T cell receptor (beta chain) occurred a few times. Its specificity is unknown. Trimming stripped 2 bases from V and 4 bases from J, with 6 bases between. This CDR3 has 12 amino acids. Germline CDR1 is SGHKS and CDR2 is YYEKEE (reference sequence). TCRdb redid the calling of the reads with MiXCR, one entry per CDR3 protein. The table has approximately 500,000 distinct CDR3 sequences, approximately 15% seen once; the top ten hold 20% to 30%. The data derive from a study of T cell repertoires in cytomegalovirus infection. Study-level points and caveats: Ex vivo, HLA-C-restricted CMV-specific TCR beta clonotypes prevailed over the rest of the response.

This clonotype originated in a human donor in good health (CMV status not recorded). Some clones in this sample may be carry-over from other donors' samples. The gene calls are TRBV5-5 and TRBJ1-1; D is uncertain. What was sequenced was CD8+ T cells from PBMCs. The CDR3: CASSFGATEAFF. CDR3 bases: TGTGCCAGCAGCTTTGGTGCCACTGAAGCTTTCTTT.